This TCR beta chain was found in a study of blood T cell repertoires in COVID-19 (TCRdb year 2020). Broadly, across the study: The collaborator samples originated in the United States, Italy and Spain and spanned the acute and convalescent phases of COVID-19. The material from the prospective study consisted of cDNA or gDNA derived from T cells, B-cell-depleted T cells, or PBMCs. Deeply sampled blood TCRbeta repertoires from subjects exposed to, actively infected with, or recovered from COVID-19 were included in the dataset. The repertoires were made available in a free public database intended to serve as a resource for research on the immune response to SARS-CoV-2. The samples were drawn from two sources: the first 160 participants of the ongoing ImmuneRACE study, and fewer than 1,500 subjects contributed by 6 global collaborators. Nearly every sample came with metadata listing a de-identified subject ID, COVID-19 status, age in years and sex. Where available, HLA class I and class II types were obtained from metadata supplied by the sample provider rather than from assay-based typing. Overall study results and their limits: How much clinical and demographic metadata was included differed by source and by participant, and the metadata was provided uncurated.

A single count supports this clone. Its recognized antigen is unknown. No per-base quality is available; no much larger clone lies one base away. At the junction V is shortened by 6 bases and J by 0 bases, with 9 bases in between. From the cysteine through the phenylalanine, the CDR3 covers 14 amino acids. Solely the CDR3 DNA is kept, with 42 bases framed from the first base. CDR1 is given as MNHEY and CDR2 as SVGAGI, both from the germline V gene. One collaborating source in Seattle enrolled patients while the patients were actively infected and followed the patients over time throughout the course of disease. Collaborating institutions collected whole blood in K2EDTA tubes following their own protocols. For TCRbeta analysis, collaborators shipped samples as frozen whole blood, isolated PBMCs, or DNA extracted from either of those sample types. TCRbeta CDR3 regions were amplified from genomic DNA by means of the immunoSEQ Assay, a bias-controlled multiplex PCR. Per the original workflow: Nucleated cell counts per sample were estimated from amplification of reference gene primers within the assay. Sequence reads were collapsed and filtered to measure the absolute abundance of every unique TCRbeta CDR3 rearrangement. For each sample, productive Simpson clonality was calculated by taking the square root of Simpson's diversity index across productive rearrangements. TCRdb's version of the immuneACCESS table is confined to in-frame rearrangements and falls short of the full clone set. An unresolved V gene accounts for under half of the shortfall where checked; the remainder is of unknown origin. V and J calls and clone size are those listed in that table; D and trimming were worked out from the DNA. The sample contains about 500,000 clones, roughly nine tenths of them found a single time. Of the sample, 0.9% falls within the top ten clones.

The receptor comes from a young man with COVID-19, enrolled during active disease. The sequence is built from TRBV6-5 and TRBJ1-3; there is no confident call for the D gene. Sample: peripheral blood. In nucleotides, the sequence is TGTGCCAGCAGGAAGAGAAACTCTGGAAACACCATATATTTT. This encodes CASRKRNSGNTIYF.